The source of this T cell receptor beta chain is a study of post-analysis software for immune sequencing data. This clonotype was observed many times. Its antigen is as yet unknown. Germline V lookup: CDR1 SGHTA, CDR2 FQGTGA. The CDR3 runs to 15 residues. V lost 0 bases and J lost 5; bases outside the gene matches: 2. Every TCR beta cDNA library bore unique molecular identifiers. From the PCR reads, TCRdb called clonotypes with MiXCR, one entry per CDR3 protein. The sample lists hundreds of thousands of distinct CDR3 sequences; around 40% were seen once. Study results and caveats: The five TRBV segments detected at higher frequency in patients than in controls included TRBV5-6, TRBV5-1 and TRBV20-1. Controls' normalized Chao1 diversity significantly exceeded that of multiple sclerosis patients.

The receptor was isolated from a girl aged 10 to 17 with multiple sclerosis. The sequencing sample was made of blood. This chain uses TRBV7-3 with TRBJ2-1, with 9 bases matching TRBD2. CDR3 amino acids: CASSLTSGSDNEQFF. The DNA for the CDR3 is TGTGCCAGCAGCTTAACTAGCGGGAGCGACAATGAGCAGTTCTTC.